These 11 T cell receptor beta chains originate from one sample sequenced in a study of T cells in Graves' hyperthyroidism and ophthalmopathy. Researchers took RNA transcripts and amplified the TCR beta CDR3 regions from them. An initial round of RT-PCR targeting the TCR CDR3 relied on the HTBI primer set. TCRdb passed the multiplex PCR reads through MiXCR, listing each CDR3 protein once. In the table there are some 800,000 distinct CDR3 sequences, approximately 40% of which are singletons. Material: blood. These receptors were obtained from a man between 18 and 35 years old with Graves' hyperthyroidism.

The rearrangement links TRBV20-1 to TRBJ1-1; tentatively, D is TRBD1 (6 bases). The CDR3 runs 14 residues. Trimming cost V 3 bases and J 4 bases, with 15 bases left between them. Germline-derived CDR1 and CDR2 are DFQATT and SNEGSKA (reference sequence). CDR3 sequence reads: CSARGPTGTTEAFF. The CDR3 coding sequence is TGCAGTGCTAGGGGACCTACAGGGACCACTGAAGCTTTCTTT.

For this clonotype: Since a much larger clone is just one base distant, this may be a read error. V and J are TRBV2 and TRBJ2-7; 10 positions agree with TRBD1. Germline CDR1 reads SNHLY; CDR2 reads FYNNEI. The CDR3 consists of 14 residues. The CDR3 spells CASSLTGGEYEQCF. The CDR3 nucleotides read TGTGCCAGCAGCCTGACAGGGGGCGAGTACGAGCAGTGCTTC.

In its sample, this clonotype was seen many times. This rearrangement joins TRBV20-1 to TRBJ2-5, with 12 bases that match TRBD1. The V gene's germline CDR1 is DFQATT and CDR2 SNEGSKA (reference sequence). The CDR3 spans 14 residues. V lost 5 bases, J lost 5 bases, and 6 bases stayed unmatched. The CDR3 DNA reads as TGCAGTGCTTCCGGGACAGGGGGCGCCGAGACCCAGTACTTC. It is translated as CSASGTGGAETQYF.

The rearrangement uses TRBV19 and TRBJ2-2; D is ambiguous. Per the germline V gene, CDR1 is LNHDA and CDR2 is SQIVND (reference sequence). V was shortened by 1 base and J by 2 bases, with 11 bases between the two germline ends. The CDR3 extends over 16 amino acids. The CDR3 loop reads CASSIVQLINTGELFF. DNA of the CDR3: TGTGCCAGTAGTATAGTCCAGCTAATTAACACCGGGGAGCTGTTTTTT.

The chain uses TRBV24-1 and TRBJ1-1; possible D gene TRBD1, 6 bases. V lost 5 bases and J 1 base, leaving 7 bases between the germline ends. The CDR3 contains 13 residues. Germline assignment: CDR1 KGHDR and CDR2 SFDVKD. The CDR3 loop is CATSVQGNTEAFF. CDR3 coding DNA: TGTGCCACCAGTGTACAGGGGAACACTGAAGCTTTCTTT.

This clonotype was seen a few times. The chain recombines TRBV19 with TRBJ2-2; D unclear. The V and J ends lost 1 base and 0 bases respectively, with 3 bases between them. The germline gives CDR1 LNHDA, CDR2 SQIVND (reference sequence). CDR3 size: 14 residues. The chain's CDR3 is CASSIASNTGELFF. The CDR3 DNA follows: TGTGCCAGTAGTATAGCCTCGAACACCGGGGAGCTGTTTTTT.

The J gene is TRBJ2-7, the V gene TRBV2, with 11 positions matching TRBD2. V dropped 7 bases and J dropped 4; count of bases not matched to a gene: 15. The CDR3 runs to 17 residues. CDR1 is SNHLY and CDR2 is FYNNEI in the germline V gene. The CDR3 sequence is CASTWGLGTSGGYEQYF. The CDR3, as DNA: TGTGCCAGCACATGGGGCCTTGGGACTAGCGGAGGGTACGAGCAGTACTTC. Full variable domain (missing parts from reference TRBV2 and TRBJ2-7): EPEVTQTPSHQVTQMGQEVILRCVPISNHLYFYWYRQILGQKVEFLVSFYNNEISEKSEIFDDQFSVERPDGSNFTLKIRSTKLEDSAMYFCASTWGLGTSGGYEQYFGPGTRLTVT.

V is TRBV19 and J is TRBJ2-2, with TRBD2 matching 10 bases. Germline values: CDR1 LNHDA, CDR2 SQIVND (reference sequence). V trimming: 5 bases; J trimming: 0 bases; junction bases outside the gene matches: 9. The CDR3 spans 18 residues. DNA for the CDR3: TGTGCCAGTAGTCAGGCTAGCGGGGGCCTAACGAACACCGGGGAGCTGTTTTTT. Its translation is CASSQASGGLTNTGELFF.

This rearrangement joins TRBV9 to TRBJ2-5; perhaps TRBD2 as D (7 bases). V lost 3 bases and J 0 bases, leaving 18 bases between the germline ends. Germline V gene sequence: CDR1 SGDLS, CDR2 YYNGEE. CDR3 length equals 17 residues. The CDR3 sequence is CASSASSTGGHQETQYF. The DNA of the CDR3 is TGTGCCAGCAGCGCATCCTCGACCGGGGGGCACCAAGAGACCCAGTACTTC. Combining the CDR3 with reference TRBV9 and TRBJ2-5 gives the whole variable domain DSGVTQTPKHLITATGQRVTLRCSPRSGDLSVYWYQQSLDQGLQFLIQYYNGEERAKGNILERFSAQQFPDLHSELNLSSLELGDSALYFCASSASSTGGHQETQYFGPGTRLLVL.

Remarks on this clonotype: Since a much larger clone is just one base distant, this may be a read error. The V gene is TRBV10-3, the J gene TRBJ1-4; TRBD1 is a possible D gene (6 bases). The CDR3 length is 15 residues. CDR1 is ENHRY, CDR2 SYGVKD, per germline. The DNA of the CDR3 is TGTGCCATCAGTGCTCTTCAGGGGACTAATGAAGAACTGTTTTTT. Protein sequence: CAISALQGTNEELFF.

On this clonotype itself: At one boundary the junction diverges from the germline segment, which might be a read error. The V call is TRBV7-3, the J call TRBJ1-1; TRBD1 might be the D (5 bases). Germline CDR1 is SGHTA and CDR2 is FQGTGA. The CDR3 is made up of 16 amino acids. CDR3 in DNA: TGCGCCAGCAGCCCCGGCCTAGACAGAATGAACACTGAAGCTTTCTTT. Translation: CASSPGLDRMNTEAFF.